The clone carrying this T cell receptor beta chain was observed once. The antigen is unknown. The entry originates in a study of cytomegalovirus exposure and HLA in healthy donors. Notes on the study in general: A list of about 160 TCR beta chains associated with cytomegalovirus was given.

Use of 60 Vbeta and 13 Jbeta primers characterized the PCR. Clones were sequenced by immunoSEQ multiplex PCR, and TCRdb holds only the in-frame ones, with some missing. The sample has around 130,000 clones; about 80% are singletons. Germline values: CDR1 SQVTM, CDR2 ANQGSEA. There are 12 residues in the CDR3. After removal of 4 bases from V and 4 bases from J, the junction contained 3 bases not matched to a gene. This clonotype was sampled from a middle-aged man in good health and CMV-seronegative. The chain combines TRBV29-1 with TRBJ1-1, with TRBD1 matching over 7 bases. The sequencing input was PBMCs. CDR3 nucleotide sequence: TGCAGCGTTGGACAGGGAACCACTGAAGCTTTCTTT. Its protein product is CSVGQGTTEAFF. The variable domain in full, completed from reference TRBV29-1 and TRBJ1-1, reads SAVISQKPSRDICQRGTSLTIQCQVDSQVTMMFWYRQQPGQSLTLIATANQGSEATYESGFVIDKFPISRPNLTFSTLTVSNMSPEDSSIYLCSVGQGTTEAFFGQGTRLTVV.